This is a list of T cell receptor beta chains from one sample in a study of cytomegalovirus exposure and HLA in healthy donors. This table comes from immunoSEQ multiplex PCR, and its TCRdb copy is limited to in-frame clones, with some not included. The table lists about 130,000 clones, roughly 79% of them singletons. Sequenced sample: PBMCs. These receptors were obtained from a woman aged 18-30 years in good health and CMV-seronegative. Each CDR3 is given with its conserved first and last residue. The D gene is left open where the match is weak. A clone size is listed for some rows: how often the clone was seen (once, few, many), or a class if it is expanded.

CDR3 protein: CASSLVGQPLNTEAFF
CDR3 DNA: TGCGCCAGCAGCTTGGTGGGACAGCCTTTGAACACTGAAGCTTTCTTT
V gene: TRBV5-1
clone size: NA
J gene: TRBJ1-1
D gene: TRBD1

CDR3 protein: CASSVWLNTEAFF
CDR3 DNA: TGTGCCAGCAGCGTGTGGCTGAACACTGAAGCTTTCTTT
V gene: TRBV9
clone size: NA
J gene: TRBJ1-1
D gene: NA

CDR3 protein: CASSLGGGVEAFF
CDR3 DNA: TGCGCCAGCAGCTTGGGAGGAGGGGTTGAAGCTTTCTTT
V gene: TRBV5-1
clone size: NA
J gene: TRBJ1-1
D gene: NA

CDR3 protein: CASSPDRIYEQYF
CDR3 DNA: TGTGCCAGCAGCCCTGACAGGATTTACGAGCAGTACTTC
V gene: TRBV4-2
clone size: NA
J gene: TRBJ2-7
D gene: NA

CDR3 protein: CASTVREEQFF
CDR3 DNA: TGTGCCAGCACGGTGCGGGAAGAGCAGTTCTTC
V gene: TRBV6-1
clone size: NA
J gene: TRBJ2-1
D gene: NA

CDR3 protein: CATSRAEPYEQYF
CDR3 DNA: TGTGCCACCAGCAGAGCGGAGCCCTACGAGCAGTACTTC
V gene: TRBV15
clone size: NA
J gene: TRBJ2-7
D gene: NA

CDR3 protein: CASSIDFSEYNEKLFF
CDR3 DNA: TGTGCCAGTAGTATAGACTTCTCGGAGTATAATGAAAAACTGTTTTTT
V gene: TRBV19
clone size: NA
J gene: TRBJ1-4
D gene: NA

CDR3 protein: CASSSLGQGHEQYF
CDR3 DNA: TGTGCCAGCAGCTCATTAGGACAGGGACACGAGCAGTACTTC
V gene: TRBV7-9
clone size: once
J gene: TRBJ2-7
D gene: TRBD1

CDR3 protein: CASSLSGGPPGELFF
CDR3 DNA: TGTGCCAGCAGCTTATCCGGGGGACCCCCCGGGGAGCTGTTTTTT
V gene: TRBV11-2
clone size: NA
J gene: TRBJ2-2
D gene: NA

CDR3 protein: CASSDGGPSTDTQYF
CDR3 DNA: TGCGCCAGCAGTGACGGCGGGCCGAGCACAGATACGCAGTATTTT
V gene: TRBV10-1
clone size: NA
J gene: TRBJ2-3
D gene: NA

CDR3 protein: CASSLLAGGTDEQFF
CDR3 DNA: TGTGCCAGCAGCCTCCTAGCGGGAGGGACGGATGAGCAGTTCTTC
V gene: TRBV5-6
clone size: NA
J gene: TRBJ2-1
D gene: TRBD2

CDR3 protein: CASRLAKNIQYF
CDR3 DNA: TGTGCCAGTAGACTAGCCAAAAACATTCAGTACTTC
V gene: TRBV27
clone size: few
J gene: TRBJ2-4
D gene: NA

CDR3 protein: CAIARETEQFF
CDR3 DNA: TGTGCCATCGCGAGGGAGACTGAGCAGTTCTTC
V gene: TRBV10-3
clone size: NA
J gene: TRBJ2-1
D gene: NA

CDR3 protein: CSVRGSGSRTGELFF
CDR3 DNA: TGCAGCGTTCGTGGCAGCGGGAGTCGAACCGGGGAGCTGTTTTTT
V gene: TRBV29-1
clone size: NA
J gene: TRBJ2-2
D gene: TRBD2

CDR3 protein: CASSQMDRWAYEQYF
CDR3 DNA: TGTGCCAGCAGCCAAATGGACAGGTGGGCCTACGAGCAGTACTTC
V gene: TRBV14
clone size: NA
J gene: TRBJ2-7
D gene: TRBD1

CDR3 protein: CASSPPPSGPYNEQFF
CDR3 DNA: TGTGCCAGCAGCCCCCCTCCTAGCGGACCCTACAATGAGCAGTTCTTC
V gene: TRBV7-2
clone size: NA
J gene: TRBJ2-1
D gene: TRBD2

CDR3 protein: CASSHPRETQYF
CDR3 DNA: TGCGCCAGCAGCCACCCGCGAGAGACCCAGTACTTC
V gene: TRBV4-1
clone size: NA
J gene: TRBJ2-5
D gene: NA

CDR3 protein: CASSLLATQYF
CDR3 DNA: TGTGCCAGCAGCTTACTAGCAACGCAGTATTTT
V gene: TRBV7-2
clone size: NA
J gene: TRBJ2-3
D gene: NA

CDR3 protein: CASRRLGGQGDTQYF
CDR3 DNA: TGTGCCAGCAGACGCCTGGGGGGGCAAGGAGATACGCAGTATTTT
V gene: TRBV5-6
clone size: NA
J gene: TRBJ2-3
D gene: NA

CDR3 protein: CASIRVPMTGSETQYF
CDR3 DNA: TGTGCCAGCATAAGGGTTCCGATGACAGGGTCAGAGACCCAGTACTTC
V gene: TRBV2
clone size: NA
J gene: TRBJ2-5
D gene: TRBD1

CDR3 protein: CASSLAGRRYEQYF
CDR3 DNA: TGCGCCAGCAGCTTGGCCGGGAGACGCTACGAGCAGTACTTC
V gene: TRBV5-1
clone size: NA
J gene: TRBJ2-7
D gene: NA

CDR3 protein: CASSLEGGDYNEQFF
CDR3 DNA: TGTGCCAGCAGCTTAGAAGGAGGGGATTACAATGAGCAGTTCTTC
V gene: TRBV7-8
clone size: few
J gene: TRBJ2-1
D gene: NA

CDR3 protein: CASSLEGLARYNEQFF
CDR3 DNA: TGCGCCAGCAGCTTGGAAGGACTAGCGAGATACAATGAGCAGTTCTTC
V gene: TRBV5-1
clone size: few
J gene: TRBJ2-1
D gene: TRBD2

CDR3 protein: CSVETATPSGYEQYF
CDR3 DNA: TGCAGCGTGGAGACCGCAACTCCTTCGGGCTACGAGCAGTACTTC
V gene: TRBV29-1
clone size: NA
J gene: TRBJ2-7
D gene: NA

CDR3 protein: CASSQDPLAGYEQYF
CDR3 DNA: TGCGCCAGCAGCCAAGATCCACTAGCCGGCTACGAGCAGTACTTC
V gene: TRBV4-1
clone size: NA
J gene: TRBJ2-7
D gene: NA

CDR3 protein: CSVEEGTGGPPQHF
CDR3 DNA: TGCAGCGTTGAAGAAGGGACAGGGGGCCCGCCCCAGCATTTT
V gene: TRBV29-1
clone size: NA
J gene: TRBJ1-5
D gene: TRBD1

CDR3 protein: CASSVGTSTNEQFF
CDR3 DNA: TGTGCCAGCAGCGTAGGGACTAGCACCAATGAGCAGTTCTTC
V gene: TRBV9
clone size: few
J gene: TRBJ2-1
D gene: TRBD2

CDR3 protein: CASSQRGSSYEQYF
CDR3 DNA: TGCGCCAGCAGCCAAAGGGGATCATCCTACGAGCAGTACTTC
V gene: TRBV4-1
clone size: NA
J gene: TRBJ2-7
D gene: NA

CDR3 protein: CASSSIQGVDEKLFF
CDR3 DNA: TGTGCCAGCAGTTCGATACAGGGGGTGGACGAAAAACTGTTTTTT
V gene: TRBV27
clone size: once
J gene: TRBJ1-4
D gene: TRBD1

CDR3 protein: CASSQAARGTGELFF
CDR3 DNA: TGTGCCAGCAGCCAAGCGGCTAGAGGCACCGGGGAGCTGTTTTTT
V gene: TRBV14
clone size: once
J gene: TRBJ2-2
D gene: NA

CDR3 protein: CASSLGQSLRGNTIYF
CDR3 DNA: TGTGCCAGCAGTTTAGGACAATCCCTCCGTGGAAACACCATATATTTT
V gene: TRBV6-6
clone size: NA
J gene: TRBJ1-3
D gene: NA

CDR3 protein: CASSKEGRLIGRDTQYF
CDR3 DNA: TGTGCCAGCAGCAAAGAGGGCAGGCTGATAGGTCGAGATACGCAGTATTTT
V gene: TRBV7-9
clone size: NA
J gene: TRBJ2-3
D gene: NA